This TCR beta chain was identified in a study of molecular identifiers for immune sequencing clone quantification. Overall study context: Across replicate runs, RNA obtained from around 20,000 or 100,000 naive CD8 cells was divided into five, with four undergoing sequencing. General study points: Over 99% of CMV-specific effector molecules, but under 1% of naive ones, were in clones above 20 copies. Highly expanded clone sizes could be underestimated by identical TCR molecules sharing a barcode.

About this clonotype itself: Its antigen is not known. Being one base from a much bigger clone, this may be a read error.

In preparing bulk TCR libraries, previously described methods and listed TCR primers were used. TCRdb redid the calling of the PCR reads with MiXCR, one entry per CDR3 protein. The table lists over 600,000 distinct CDR3 sequences, just under 20% of them singletons, with 0.85% in the top ten. The sequence was obtained from a human donor in good health. Some libraries in this study had Jurkat cell RNA spiked in. Sequencing was carried out using naive CD8+ T cells from blood, with Jurkat cell RNA spiked in. Regarding subset: FACS-sorted CD8+CD4-CCR7+CD45RA+ naive T cells.

CDR3 sequence (DNA): TGCAGTGCTCGCAGGGTTGACGAGCAGTACTTC. Its protein product is CSARRVDEQYF. The V call is TRBV20-1, the J call TRBJ2-7; a weak D match, TRBD1 (5 bases). This CDR3 comprises 11 residues. V was cut by 5 bases and J by 5 bases, with 10 bases left in between. Looked up from germline, CDR1 is DFQATT and CDR2 is SNEGSKA (reference sequence).